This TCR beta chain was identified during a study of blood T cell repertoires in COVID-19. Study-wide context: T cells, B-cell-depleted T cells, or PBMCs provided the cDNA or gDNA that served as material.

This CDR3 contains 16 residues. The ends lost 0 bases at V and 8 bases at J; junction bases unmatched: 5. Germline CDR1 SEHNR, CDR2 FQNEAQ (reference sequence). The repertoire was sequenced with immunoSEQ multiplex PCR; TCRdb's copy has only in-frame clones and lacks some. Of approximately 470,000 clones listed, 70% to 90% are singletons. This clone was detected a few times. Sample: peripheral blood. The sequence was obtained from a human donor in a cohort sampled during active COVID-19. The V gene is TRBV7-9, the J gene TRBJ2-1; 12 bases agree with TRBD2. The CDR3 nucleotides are TGTGCCAGCAGCTTAGCGGCTAGCGGGAGGGTAGATGAGCAGTTCTTC. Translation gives CASSLAASGRVDEQFF.